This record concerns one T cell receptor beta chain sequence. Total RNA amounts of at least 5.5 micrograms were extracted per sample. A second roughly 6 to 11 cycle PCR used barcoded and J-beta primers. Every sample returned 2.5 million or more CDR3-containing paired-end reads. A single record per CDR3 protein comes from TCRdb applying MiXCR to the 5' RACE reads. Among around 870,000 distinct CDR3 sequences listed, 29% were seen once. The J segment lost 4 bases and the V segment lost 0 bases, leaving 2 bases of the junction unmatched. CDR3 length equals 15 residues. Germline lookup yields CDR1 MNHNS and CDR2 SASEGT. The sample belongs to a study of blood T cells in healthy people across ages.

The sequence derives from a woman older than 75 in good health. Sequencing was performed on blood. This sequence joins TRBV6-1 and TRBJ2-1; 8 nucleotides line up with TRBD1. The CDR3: CASSEAWDRYNEQFF. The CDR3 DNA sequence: TGTGCCAGCAGTGAAGCTTGGGACAGGTACAATGAGCAGTTCTTC.